The clone carrying this T cell receptor beta chain was observed a few times. The sample originates from a study of post-analysis software for immune sequencing data. Tagging with unique molecular identifiers was a feature of the TCR beta cDNA libraries. TCRdb processed the PCR reads anew with MiXCR; each CDR3 protein has one entry. The sample holds around 160,000 distinct CDR3 sequences, roughly 35% seen once. This CDR3 has 18 residues. The V gene end was trimmed by 0 bases and the J gene end by 5 bases; junction bases not matched to a gene: 15. Germline-derived CDR1 and CDR2 are DFQATT and SNEGSKA (reference sequence).

The sample in question was blood, obtained after autologous hematopoietic stem cell transplantation. The sequence was collected from a girl between 5 and 17 years old with multiple sclerosis. The V and J genes are TRBV20-1 and TRBJ2-1; 8 bases are shared with TRBD2. For the CDR3, the DNA is TGCAGTGCTAGAGACATACCTGCTGGGACCGGGAGGGACAATGAGCAGTTCTTC. It encodes CSARDIPAGTGRDNEQFF.